This entry is about one TCR beta chain. This entry is derived from a study of T cells in Graves' hyperthyroidism and ophthalmopathy. Germline lookup yields CDR1 LNHNV and CDR2 YYDKDF (reference sequence). The V end lost 0 bases, the J end lost 1 base, and 8 bases lay between the germline ends. The CDR3 has 15 residues. RNA transcripts yielded amplified TCR beta CDR3 regions. Carried out on the TCR CDR3, a first-round RT-PCR used the HTBI primer set. In TCRdb, the multiplex PCR reads were re-called with MiXCR into one record per CDR3 protein. The sample records 530,000 or so distinct CDR3 sequences, roughly 17% being singletons. For the diagnoses, clinical symptoms, serum thyroxine and TRAb, thyroid ultrasound and orbital computed tomography were used.

The sequenced sample was blood. V is TRBV15 and J is TRBJ2-3, with D uncertain. This TCR was recovered from a woman aged 18-30 years with Graves' ophthalmopathy. CDR3 sequence reads: CATSRESARTDTQYF. The CDR3 region has the DNA TGTGCCACCAGCAGAGAGAGCGCCCGCACAGATACGCAGTATTTT.